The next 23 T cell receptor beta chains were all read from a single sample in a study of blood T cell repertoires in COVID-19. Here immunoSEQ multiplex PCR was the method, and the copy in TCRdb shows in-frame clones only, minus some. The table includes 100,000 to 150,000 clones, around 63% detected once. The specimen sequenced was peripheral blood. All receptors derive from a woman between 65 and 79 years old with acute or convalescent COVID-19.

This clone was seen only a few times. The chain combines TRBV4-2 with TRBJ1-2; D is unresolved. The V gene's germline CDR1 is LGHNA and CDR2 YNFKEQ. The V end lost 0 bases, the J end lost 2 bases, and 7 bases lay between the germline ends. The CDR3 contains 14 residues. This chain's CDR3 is CASSQDLSNYGYTF. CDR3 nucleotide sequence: TGTGCCAGCAGCCAAGACCTTTCCAACTATGGCTACACCTTC.

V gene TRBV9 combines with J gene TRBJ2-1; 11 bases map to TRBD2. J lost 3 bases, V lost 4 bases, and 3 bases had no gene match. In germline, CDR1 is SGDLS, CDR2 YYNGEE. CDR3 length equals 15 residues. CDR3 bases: TGTGCCAGCAGCCCTAGCGGGAGGAGCTACAATGAGCAGTTCTTC. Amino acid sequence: CASSPSGRSYNEQFF. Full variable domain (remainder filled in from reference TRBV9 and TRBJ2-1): DSGVTQTPKHLITATGQRVTLRCSPRSGDLSVYWYQQSLDQGLQFLIQYYNGEERAKGNILERFSAQQFPDLHSELNLSSLELGDSALYFCASSPSGRSYNEQFFGPGTRLTVL.

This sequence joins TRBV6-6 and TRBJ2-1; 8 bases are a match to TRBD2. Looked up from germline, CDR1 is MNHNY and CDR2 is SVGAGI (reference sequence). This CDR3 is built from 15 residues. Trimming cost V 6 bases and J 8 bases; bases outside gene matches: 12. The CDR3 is CASRDSGVSLYEQFF. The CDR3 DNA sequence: TGTGCCAGCAGAGATAGCGGGGTCTCCCTCTATGAGCAGTTCTTC.

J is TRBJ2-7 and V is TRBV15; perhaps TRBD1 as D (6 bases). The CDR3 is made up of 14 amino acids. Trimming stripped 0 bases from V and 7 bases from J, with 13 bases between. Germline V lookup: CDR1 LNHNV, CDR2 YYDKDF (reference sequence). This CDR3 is CATSRDGGRQEQYF. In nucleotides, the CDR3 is TGTGCCACCAGCAGAGATGGGGGCCGTCAGGAGCAGTACTTC.

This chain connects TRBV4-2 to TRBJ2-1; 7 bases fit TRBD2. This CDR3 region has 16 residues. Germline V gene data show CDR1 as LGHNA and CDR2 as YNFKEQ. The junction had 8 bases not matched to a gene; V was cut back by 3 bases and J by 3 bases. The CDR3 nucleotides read TGTGCCAGCAGCCAGGTAGGACTAGGTCGCTACAATGAGCAGTTCTTC. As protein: CASSQVGLGRYNEQFF.

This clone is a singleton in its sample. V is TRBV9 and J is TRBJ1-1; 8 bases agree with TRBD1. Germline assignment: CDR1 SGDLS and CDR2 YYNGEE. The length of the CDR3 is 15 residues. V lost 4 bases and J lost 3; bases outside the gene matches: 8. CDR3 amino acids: CASSFGQGGDTEAFF. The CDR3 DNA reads TGTGCCAGCAGCTTTGGACAGGGCGGGGACACTGAAGCTTTCTTT.

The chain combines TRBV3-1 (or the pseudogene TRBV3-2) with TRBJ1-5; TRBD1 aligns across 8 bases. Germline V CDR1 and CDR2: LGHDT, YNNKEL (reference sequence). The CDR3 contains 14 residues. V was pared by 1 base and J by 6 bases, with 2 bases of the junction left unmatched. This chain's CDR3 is CASSQGTGTQPQHF. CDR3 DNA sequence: TGTGCCAGCAGCCAAGGGACAGGGACTCAGCCCCAGCATTTT.

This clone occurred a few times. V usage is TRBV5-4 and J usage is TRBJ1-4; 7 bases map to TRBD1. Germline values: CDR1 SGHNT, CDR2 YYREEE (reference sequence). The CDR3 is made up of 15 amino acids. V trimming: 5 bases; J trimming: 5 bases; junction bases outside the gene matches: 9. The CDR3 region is CASSLNRGINEKLFF. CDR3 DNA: TGTGCCAGCAGTCTAAACAGGGGAATAAATGAAAAACTGTTTTTT.

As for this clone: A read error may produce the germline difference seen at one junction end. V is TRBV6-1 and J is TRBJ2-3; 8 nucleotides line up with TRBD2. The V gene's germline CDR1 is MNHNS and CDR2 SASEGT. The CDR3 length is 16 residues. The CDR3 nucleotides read TGTGCCAGCAGTGATTATCCGGGGGGGGCCGCCCTTCTGGCCGGATTT. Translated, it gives CASSDYPGGAALLAGF.

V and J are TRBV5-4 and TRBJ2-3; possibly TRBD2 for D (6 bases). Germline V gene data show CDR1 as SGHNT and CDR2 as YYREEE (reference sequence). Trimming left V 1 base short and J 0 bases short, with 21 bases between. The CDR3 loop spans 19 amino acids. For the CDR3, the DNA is TGTGCCAGCAGCTTGAGTAGAAGTAGCGGTCCCCGCAGCACAGATACGCAGTATTTT. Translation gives CASSLSRSSGPRSTDTQYF.

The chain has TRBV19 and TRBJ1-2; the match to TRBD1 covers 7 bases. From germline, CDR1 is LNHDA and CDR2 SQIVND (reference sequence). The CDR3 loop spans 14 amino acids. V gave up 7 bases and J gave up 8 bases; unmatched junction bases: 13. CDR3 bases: TGTGCCAGTACAATCGACAGGGCTCGGGAGGGCTACACCTTC. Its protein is CASTIDRAREGYTF.

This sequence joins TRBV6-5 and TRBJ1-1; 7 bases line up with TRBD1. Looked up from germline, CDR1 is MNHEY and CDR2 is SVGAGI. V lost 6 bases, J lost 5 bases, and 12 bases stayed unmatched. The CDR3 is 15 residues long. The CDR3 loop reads CASRSLKGAGTEAFF. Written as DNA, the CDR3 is TGTGCCAGCAGATCGCTTAAGGGGGCAGGTACTGAAGCTTTCTTT.

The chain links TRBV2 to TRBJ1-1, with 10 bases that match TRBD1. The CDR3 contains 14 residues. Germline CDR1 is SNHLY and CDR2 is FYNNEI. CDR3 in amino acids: CGSGQGMGGTEAFF. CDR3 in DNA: TGTGGGTCGGGACAGGGGATGGGAGGCACTGAAGCTTTCTTT.

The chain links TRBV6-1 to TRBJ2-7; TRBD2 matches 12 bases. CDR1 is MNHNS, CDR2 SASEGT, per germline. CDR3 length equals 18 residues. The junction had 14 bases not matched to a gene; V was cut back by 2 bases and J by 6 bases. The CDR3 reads CASSELFHASGRAAEQYF. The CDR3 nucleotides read TGTGCCAGCAGTGAACTATTCCATGCTAGCGGGAGGGCCGCCGAGCAGTACTTC.

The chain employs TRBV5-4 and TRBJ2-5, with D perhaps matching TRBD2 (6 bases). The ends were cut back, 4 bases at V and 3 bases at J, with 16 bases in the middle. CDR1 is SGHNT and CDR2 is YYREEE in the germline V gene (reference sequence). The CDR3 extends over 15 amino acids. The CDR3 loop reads CASSRSGGREETQYF. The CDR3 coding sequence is TGTGCCAGCAGCAGGTCAGGAGGGCGGGAAGAGACCCAGTACTTC.

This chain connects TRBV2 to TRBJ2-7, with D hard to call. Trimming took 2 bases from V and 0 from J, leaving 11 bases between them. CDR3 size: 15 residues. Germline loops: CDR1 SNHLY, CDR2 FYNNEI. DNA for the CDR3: TGTGCCAGCAGTGAAACGGAGCGTCGCTCCTACGAGCAGTACTTC. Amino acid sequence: CASSETERRSYEQYF.

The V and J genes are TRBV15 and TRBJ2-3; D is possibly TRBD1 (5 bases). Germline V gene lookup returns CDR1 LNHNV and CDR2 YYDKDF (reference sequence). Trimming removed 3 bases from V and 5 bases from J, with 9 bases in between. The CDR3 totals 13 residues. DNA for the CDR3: TGTGCCACCAGCAGGGGCAGGGAAGATACGCAGTATTTT. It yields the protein CATSRGREDTQYF.

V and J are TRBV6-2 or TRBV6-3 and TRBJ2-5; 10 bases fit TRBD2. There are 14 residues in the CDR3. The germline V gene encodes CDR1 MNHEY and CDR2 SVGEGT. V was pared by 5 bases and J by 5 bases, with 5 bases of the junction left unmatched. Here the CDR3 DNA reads TGTGCCAGCAGTAGCGGGGGGGCCGCGGAGACCCAGTACTTC. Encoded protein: CASSSGGAAETQYF.

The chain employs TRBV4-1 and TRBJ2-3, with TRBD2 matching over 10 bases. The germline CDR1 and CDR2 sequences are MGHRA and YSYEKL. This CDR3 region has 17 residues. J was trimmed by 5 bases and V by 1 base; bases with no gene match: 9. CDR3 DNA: TGCGCCAGCAGCCAAGTCAGCGGGAGGGCCCTCGGAGATACGCAGTATTTT. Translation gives CASSQVSGRALGDTQYF.

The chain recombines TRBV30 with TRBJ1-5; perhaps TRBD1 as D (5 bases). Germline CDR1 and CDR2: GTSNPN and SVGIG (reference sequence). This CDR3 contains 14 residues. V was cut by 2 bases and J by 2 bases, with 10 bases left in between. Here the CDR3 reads CAWSNGGGNQPQHF. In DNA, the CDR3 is TGTGCCTGGAGTAATGGGGGGGGCAATCAGCCCCAGCATTTT.

The CDR3 DNA reads TGTGCCAGCAGTGAACAGGGTATTAATCAGCCCCAGCATTTT. Translation: CASSEQGINQPQHF. This chain links TRBV6-4 with TRBJ1-5; D is possibly TRBD1 (6 bases). Germline lookup yields CDR1 MRHNA and CDR2 SNTAGT. The CDR3 length is 14 residues. The V end lost 3 bases, the J end lost 4 bases, and 10 bases lay between the germline ends.

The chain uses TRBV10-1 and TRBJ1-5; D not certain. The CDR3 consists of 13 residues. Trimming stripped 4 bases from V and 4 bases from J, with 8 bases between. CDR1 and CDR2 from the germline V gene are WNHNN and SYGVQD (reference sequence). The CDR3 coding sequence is TGCGCCAGCAGTGCAGGCGCAAATCAGCCCCAGCATTTT. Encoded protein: CASSAGANQPQHF.

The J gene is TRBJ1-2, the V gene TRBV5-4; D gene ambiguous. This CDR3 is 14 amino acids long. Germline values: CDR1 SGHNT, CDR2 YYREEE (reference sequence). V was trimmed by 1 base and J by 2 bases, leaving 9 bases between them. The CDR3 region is CASSLLRGNYGYTF. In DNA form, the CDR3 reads TGTGCCAGCAGCTTGCTTCGAGGGAACTATGGCTACACCTTC.